This is a list of T cell receptor beta chains from one sample in a study of OX40 agonist ivuxolimab in advanced cancers. The repertoire was sequenced with immunoSEQ multiplex PCR; TCRdb's copy has only in-frame clones and lacks some. The sample lists around 56,000 clones; approximately 82% were seen once. Source: CD4+ or CD8+ T cells sorted from blood, taken in a trial of the OX40 agonist ivuxolimab. All receptors come from an adult with an advanced solid tumor such as melanoma, head and neck, liver or kidney cancer. Both conserved end residues are part of each CDR3. A D gene is named only where the DNA matches it firmly.

TRBD2	TRBJ2-3	TRBV11-2	TGTGCCAGCAGCTTAGTGGGACTAGCGGGAGCTTTTACAGATACGCAGTATTTT	CASSLVGLAGAFTDTQYF
.	TRBJ2-5	TRBV12-5	TGTGCTAGTGGTTTGGGGGACAACCAAGAGACCCAGTACTTC	CASGLGDNQETQYF
.	TRBJ1-2	TRBV19	TGTGCCAGTAGTCTGAACCCACCGGGAGGGTACTATGGCTACACCTTC	CASSLNPPGGYYGYTF
TRBD2	TRBJ2-1	TRBV7-2	TGTGCCAGCAGTTACGGACTAGCGGTCTCCAATGAGCAGTTCTTC	CASSYGLAVSNEQFF
TRBD1	TRBJ1-3	TRBV27	TGTGCCAGCAGTTTATCAGGGACAGGGGCGGGAAACACCATATATTTT	CASSLSGTGAGNTIYF
TRBD1	TRBJ1-4	TRBV7-8	TGTGCCAGCAGCCCCCCCGGGACAGGGGCCTATAATGAAAAACTGTTTTTT	CASSPPGTGAYNEKLFF
.	TRBJ2-7	TRBV27	TGTGCCAGCGGGAGACCGAGCTCCTACGAGCAGTACTTC	CASGRPSSYEQYF
TRBD2	TRBJ2-5	TRBV18	TGTGCCAGCTCACAGGGGTTCATTAGCGGGAGTAAAGAGACCCAGTACTTC	CASSQGFISGSKETQYF
TRBD2	TRBJ2-1	TRBV7-3	TGTGCCAGCAGCGGGACTAGCGGGAAAGGAAATGAGCAGTTCTTC	CASSGTSGKGNEQFF
.	TRBJ2-7	TRBV28	TGTGCCATTCGACAGAACTACGAGCAGTACTTC	CAIRQNYEQYF
.	TRBJ2-7	TRBV19	TGTGCCAGCGGCAGGGATGTATCCTACGAGCAGTACTTC	CASGRDVSYEQYF